This paragraph covers one T cell receptor (beta chain) sequence. Its target is not known. Genomic DNA came from frozen unsorted single-cell suspensions. V was trimmed by 2 bases and J by 6 bases, leaving 13 bases between them. Per the germline V gene, CDR1 is KGHSH and CDR2 is LQKENI. CDR3 length: 14 residues. This sample is drawn from a study of immune cell composition in non-small cell lung cancer. Across the study: Most cases were lung adenocarcinoma or squamous cell carcinoma.

The table came from immunoSEQ multiplex PCR; TCRdb's copy has only in-frame clones and leaves some out. The sample comprises under 5,000 clones, roughly 80% of which are singletons, and approximately 10% rests with the top ten. Broader study findings: TIL tumour reactivity correlated with maximal tumour-associated clone frequency in adenocarcinoma.

The TCR was taken from a human donor with non-small cell lung cancer. Sequenced sample: lung tumor tissue. The chain has TRBV18 and TRBJ1-1; a weak D match, TRBD1 (5 bases). The CDR3 sequence: CASSPETALSEAFF. Written as DNA, the CDR3 is TGTGCCAGCTCACCAGAGACAGCCTTGTCTGAAGCTTTCTTT.